Listed below are T cell receptor beta chains from one sample, sequenced in a study of blood T cell repertoires in COVID-19. Generated by immunoSEQ multiplex PCR, the TCRdb table keeps only in-frame clones and is missing some. The sample contains 300,000 to 450,000 clones, roughly nine tenths of which appear only once. The sequencing sample was made of PBMCs or T cells enriched from blood (not recorded which). These receptors came from a woman in her twenties or thirties who had recovered from COVID-19. Both conserved end residues are part of each CDR3. A D gene is named only where the DNA matches it firmly. Expanded clones are given a class, and other clones once, few, many or no size at all.

J: TRBJ1-6
size: -
V: TRBV21-1
D: -
DNA: TGTGCCAGCAGTTGTCGACAGAGGATCTATAATTCACCCCTCCACTTT
CDR3: CASSCRQRIYNSPLHF

J: TRBJ2-1
size: -
V: TRBV11-2
D: TRBD2
DNA: TGTGCCAGCAGCTCCTTGACTAGCGGGGGGGCCGGCCAGTTCTTC
CDR3: CASSSLTSGGAGQFF

J: TRBJ1-6
size: -
V: TRBV28
D: TRBD1
DNA: TGTGCCAGCAGTCCCGAGTCGGACAGGGGATTT
CDR3: CASSPESDRGF

J: TRBJ2-7
size: -
V: TRBV5-4
D: TRBD1
DNA: TGTGCCAGCAGTCAACAGGGGCCGAGAGCCTACGAGCAGTACTTC
CDR3: CASSQQGPRAYEQYF

J: TRBJ2-5
size: few
V: TRBV27
D: -
DNA: TGTGCCAACGGGGGGCCCCAGTACTTC
CDR3: CANGGPQYF

J: TRBJ1-3
size: -
V: TRBV9
D: TRBD1
DNA: TGTGCCAGCGCTGGGGGGACAGGAACCCTCTCTGGAAACACCATATATTTT
CDR3: CASAGGTGTLSGNTIYF

J: TRBJ1-5
size: -
V: TRBV2
D: -
DNA: TGTGCCAGCAGTGTTCGTTTCCAGGGCAATCAGCCCCAGCATTTT
CDR3: CASSVRFQGNQPQHF

J: TRBJ1-1
size: -
V: TRBV6-5
D: -
DNA: TGTGCCAGCTCTAGGGGGACGGGCACTGAAGCTTTCTTT
CDR3: CASSRGTGTEAFF

J: TRBJ1-3
size: once
V: TRBV2
D: -
DNA: TGTGCCAGCATGGGACACTCTGGAAACACCATATATTTT
CDR3: CASMGHSGNTIYF

J: TRBJ1-1
size: -
V: TRBV30
D: TRBD1
DNA: TGTGCCTGGGGGACAGGGCGGGTGAACACTGAAGCTTTCTTT
CDR3: CAWGTGRVNTEAFF

J: TRBJ2-7
size: -
V: TRBV28
D: -
DNA: TGTGCCAGCAGTTTTCTAGCAAACCATGGCTACGAGCAGTACTTC
CDR3: CASSFLANHGYEQYF

J: TRBJ1-1
size: -
V: TRBV5-1
D: -
DNA: TGCGCCAGCAGCAACGGACTGACGAACACTGAAGCTTTCTTT
CDR3: CASSNGLTNTEAFF

J: TRBJ1-1
size: -
V: TRBV10-2
D: -
DNA: TGCGCCAGCAGTGAGTCCCGGAGTTGGTCGGGCACTGAAGCTTTCTTT
CDR3: CASSESRSWSGTEAFF

J: TRBJ1-4
size: -
V: TRBV29-1
D: -
DNA: TGCAGCGTCGGGGTTGTGGAAAAACTGTTTTTT
CDR3: CSVGVVEKLFF

J: TRBJ1-3
size: once
V: TRBV23-1
D: TRBD1
DNA: TGCGCCAGCAGTCACTTTCACGACCCTTTGAATCCCCAAGACAGGGGTAGAAACACCATATATTTT
CDR3: CASSHFHDPLNPQDRGRNTIYF

J: TRBJ2-2
size: -
V: TRBV5-4
D: TRBD2
DNA: TGTGCCAGCAGCCTCAGGACTAGCGGGGGGCCCGGGGAGCTGTTTTTT
CDR3: CASSLRTSGGPGELFF

J: TRBJ1-2
size: -
V: TRBV28
D: TRBD1
DNA: TGTGCCAGCAGTCCCGTGACAGGGGATTGGCTCGGCTACACCTTC
CDR3: CASSPVTGDWLGYTF

J: TRBJ1-2
size: -
V: TRBV5-6
D: TRBD1
DNA: TGTGCCAGCAGCTTGGCGGGACAGGGCAGAAACTATGGCTACACCTTC
CDR3: CASSLAGQGRNYGYTF